The T cell receptor (beta chain) under discussion was sequenced for a study of neurological immune-mediated disorders. The study's findings and limits: Phylogenetic grouping assigned the repertoires of 18 of 34 multiple sclerosis patients to a single cluster of related CDR3 sequences. This cluster may be a repertoire-level signature.

MiXCR, applied by TCRdb to the 5' RACE reads, yields one record per CDR3 protein. The sample carries around 60,000 distinct CDR3 sequences, under 3.5% recorded once. This clonotype was detected ten times or more. As yet, its antigen is unknown. The CDR3 runs 14 residues. Trimming removed 6 bases at V and 1 base at J, with 9 bases between. The germline CDR1 and CDR2 sequences are LGHNA and YSLEER. The material sequenced was PBMCs. The chain recombines TRBV4-3 with TRBJ2-2, with D unresolved. This sequence was found in an older woman with multiple sclerosis. The DNA of the CDR3 is TGCGCCAGCAGACAATTCTTGAACACCGGGGAGCTGTTTTTT. It specifies CASRQFLNTGELFF.